This T cell receptor (beta chain) comes out of a study of Graves' ophthalmopathy and Graves' hyperthyroidism. Study details: No ophthalmopathy within 18 months of follow-up signified stable hyperthyroidism. Regarding the study as a whole: Blood was where most expanded thyroid clonotypes above 0.001 frequency also turned up.

This clonotype was observed at least ten times. Its matching antigen is unknown. From RNA, the CDR3 regions of TCR beta chains were amplified and sequenced. Following a first-round RT-PCR that used HTBI primers, a second-round multiplex PCR was carried out. MiXCR was run by TCRdb on the multiplex PCR reads, yielding one entry per CDR3 protein. The sample holds roughly 1.1 million distinct CDR3 sequences; 35% to 45% are singletons and the top ten take around 10%. Excluded were patients with other autoimmune diseases, uncontrolled infections, pregnancy or lactation. Sample: peripheral blood or thyroid tissue (not recorded which). The sequence was collected from an adult man with Graves' hyperthyroidism.

The DNA of the CDR3 is TGTGCCACCAGTGATTACCCCCTCGGGGAGCTGTTTTTT. Translating it yields CATSDYPLGELFF. The chain joins TRBV24-1 to TRBJ2-2; D gene uncertain. CDR1 is KGHDR and CDR2 is SFDVKD in the germline V gene. With 2 bases removed from V and 7 bases from J, the gap between germline ends came to 7 bases. The CDR3 has 13 amino acids.